Listed below are T cell receptor beta chains from one sample, sequenced in a study of blood T cell repertoires in COVID-19. The table came from immunoSEQ multiplex PCR; TCRdb's copy has only in-frame clones and leaves some out. The table lists some 70,000 clones, approximately 91% of them singletons. The sequenced sample consisted of peripheral blood. The receptors shown here come from a human donor with active COVID-19. The donor label of this sample is uncertain. Both conserved end residues are trimmed from each CDR3.

CDR3aa,v_gene
ASSLGPAGSSYEQY,TRBV7-2
ASSSQGNEQF,TRBV6-6
ASSSLSGSGSYEQY,TRBV19
ASSLRGEQF,TRBV27
AISELAGSSYNEQF,TRBV10-3
ASSRKGQLNYGYT,TRBV5-4
SGRGQGYDEQF,TRBV29-1
ASSALAGGADTQY,TRBV7-2
ASSAGQGGVGSDEQF,TRBV9
ASSLAGSYSNQPQH,TRBV5-1
ASKEDRLSEKLF,TRBV19
ASSLGTKKNIQY,TRBV28
ASSLRGSPNTEAF,TRBV7-2
ASSLVVAGGSSNIQY,TRBV7-9
ASSLGTSGEQY,TRBV7-9
ASSFGQGARGYT,TRBV28
ASSFMDRGSLRGSGNTIY,TRBV5-1
ASSMGQGSGELF,TRBV19
ASSPDRPENEKLF,TRBV27
ASRTGGNEQY,TRBV5-8
ASSSQGQGDYGYT,TRBV9
ASSVRQGSTNEKLF,TRBV7-2
ASSQAAGDGYT,TRBV4-3
ASSQEPGQGVDTQY,TRBV4-3
ASSVRDKPTLTGALH,TRBV9
ASSPDGGRGEQY,TRBV18
ASSLARDTGELF,TRBV7-9
ASGLVLGQGAKMNTEAF,TRBV12-5
ASSPGQGPFGELF,TRBV7-8
ASSRLAGADTGELF,TRBV4-3
ASSQGAQASYNEQF,TRBV4-2
ATSRGLRAF,TRBV15
ASRTRQVINEKLF,TRBV28
ASSLDNLVRYEQY,TRBV11-2
ASNSANTGELF,TRBV10-1
ASSVSDGGELF,TRBV2
ASSLVPNTEAF,TRBV27
ASSPAGGLIGEQF,TRBV9
ASSLDRVNEQF,TRBV3-1/TRBV3-2
ASSRDRAGEQY,TRBV11-3
ASSPRDSVYEQY,TRBV7-8
ASSPVAGVSYNEQF,TRBV4-1
ASSQGLGRGKGYT,TRBV4-3